This entry describes one TCR beta chain. The same CDR3 arises from other DNA sequences in this sample as well. The protocol was immunoSEQ multiplex PCR, while the TCRdb copy is restricted to in-frame clones and leaves out a portion. The sample has 90,000 to 120,000 clones; 80% to 95% are singletons. This sample was taken from a study of T cell responses to AZD1222 COVID-19 vaccine. Trimming removed 5 bases from V and 6 bases from J; junction bases left unmatched: 6. The CDR3 length is 14 residues. CDR1 is MNHEY, CDR2 SVGAGI, per germline. The sample was peripheral blood, taken 28 days after the second AZD1222 dose. The gene calls are TRBV6-5 and TRBJ1-5, with 8 nucleotides matching TRBD1. The source of this sequence is an adult who received the AZD1222 COVID-19 vaccine. The CDR3 DNA reads TGTGCCAGCAGTATTCAGGGGGCGGGTCAGCCCCAGCATTTT. Translating it yields CASSIQGAGQPQHF.